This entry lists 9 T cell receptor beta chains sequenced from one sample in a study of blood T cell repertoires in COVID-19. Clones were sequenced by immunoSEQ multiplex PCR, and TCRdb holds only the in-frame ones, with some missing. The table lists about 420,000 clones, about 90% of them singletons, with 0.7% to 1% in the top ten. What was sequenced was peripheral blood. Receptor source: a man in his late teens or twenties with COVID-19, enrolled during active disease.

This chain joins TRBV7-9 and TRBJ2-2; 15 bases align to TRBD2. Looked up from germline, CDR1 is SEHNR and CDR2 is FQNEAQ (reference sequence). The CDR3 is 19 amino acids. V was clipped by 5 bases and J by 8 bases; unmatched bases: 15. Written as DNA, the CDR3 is TGTGCCAGCAGCCCCAAGCTGGGGACTAGCGGGGGGCCTCCAGGGGAGCTGTTTTTT. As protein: CASSPKLGTSGGPPGELFF.

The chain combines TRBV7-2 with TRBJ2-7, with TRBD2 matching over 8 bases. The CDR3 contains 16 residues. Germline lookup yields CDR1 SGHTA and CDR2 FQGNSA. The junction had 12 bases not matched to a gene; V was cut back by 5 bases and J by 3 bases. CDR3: CASSPRVSGSRYEQYF. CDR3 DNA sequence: TGTGCCAGCAGCCCCCGGGTGAGCGGGAGTCGCTACGAGCAGTACTTC.

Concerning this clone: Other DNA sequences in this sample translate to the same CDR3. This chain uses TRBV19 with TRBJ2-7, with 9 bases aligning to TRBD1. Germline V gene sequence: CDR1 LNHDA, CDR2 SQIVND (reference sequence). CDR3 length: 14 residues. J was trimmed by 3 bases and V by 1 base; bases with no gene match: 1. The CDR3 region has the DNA TGTGCCAGTAGTATAGGGACAGGGGACTACGAGCAGTACTTC. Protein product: CASSIGTGDYEQYF.

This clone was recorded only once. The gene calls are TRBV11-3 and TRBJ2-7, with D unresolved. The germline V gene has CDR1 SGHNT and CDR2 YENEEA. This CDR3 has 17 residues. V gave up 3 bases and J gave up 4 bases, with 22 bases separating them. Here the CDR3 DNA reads TGTGCCAGCAGCTTTGACTCTCGGTCCGGTTACCCATACGAGCAGTACTTC. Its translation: CASSFDSRSGYPYEQYF.

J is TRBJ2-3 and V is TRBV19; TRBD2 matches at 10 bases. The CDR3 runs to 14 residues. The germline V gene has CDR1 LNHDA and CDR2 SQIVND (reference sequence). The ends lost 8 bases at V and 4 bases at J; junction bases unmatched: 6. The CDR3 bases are TGTGCCAGTTCTTTGAGCGGGGGGGCAGATACGCAGTATTTT. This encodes CASSLSGGADTQYF.

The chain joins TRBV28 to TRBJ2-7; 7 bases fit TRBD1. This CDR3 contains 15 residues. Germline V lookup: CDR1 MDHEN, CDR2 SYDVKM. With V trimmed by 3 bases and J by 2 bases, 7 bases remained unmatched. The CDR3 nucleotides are TGTGCCAGCAGTTTCGGGACAGCCGAGGCCTACGAGCAGTACTTC. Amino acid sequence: CASSFGTAEAYEQYF.

The CDR3 sequence is CASSLAQKKDTDTQYF. CDR3 nucleotide sequence: TGTGCCAGCAGCTTGGCACAGAAGAAAGACACAGATACGCAGTATTTT. The V and J genes are TRBV13 and TRBJ2-3; D remains ambiguous. Trimming pared 3 bases from V and 2 bases from J, leaving 15 bases between. Germline CDR1 reads PRHDT; CDR2 reads FYEKMQ (reference sequence). The CDR3 consists of 16 residues.

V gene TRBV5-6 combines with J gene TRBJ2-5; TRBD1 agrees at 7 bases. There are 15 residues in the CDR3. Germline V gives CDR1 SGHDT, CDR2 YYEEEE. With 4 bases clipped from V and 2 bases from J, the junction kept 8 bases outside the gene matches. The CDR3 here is CASSPDRDVQETQYF. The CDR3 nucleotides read TGTGCCAGCAGCCCTGACAGGGATGTGCAAGAGACCCAGTACTTC.

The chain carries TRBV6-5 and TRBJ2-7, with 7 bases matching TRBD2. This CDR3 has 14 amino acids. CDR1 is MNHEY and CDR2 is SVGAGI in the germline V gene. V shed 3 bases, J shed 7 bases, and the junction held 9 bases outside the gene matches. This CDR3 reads CASSYLRGRGEQYF. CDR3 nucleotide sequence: TGTGCCAGCAGTTATCTGCGGGGGAGGGGTGAGCAGTACTTC.